This T cell receptor beta chain was observed in a study of human T cells and chemical hapten exposure. This clonotype has more than one count but fewer than ten. The CDR3 is made up of 16 amino acids. V gave up 0 bases and J gave up 7 bases, with 16 bases separating them. CDR1 and CDR2 (germline): LGHNT, FRNRAP. Time point indicated: patch test 1, 2 weeks after DPC sensitization. The sample's treatment: therapeutic diphenylcyclopropenone sensitization with weekly scalp DPC. Via MiXCR, TCRdb re-called the RACE reads, giving one row per CDR3 protein. The sample lists roughly 160,000 distinct CDR3 sequences, roughly 15% seen once, with about 1.7% in the top ten.

The chain carries TRBV12-5 and TRBJ1-5; perhaps TRBD1 as D (5 bases). This TCR derives from a woman aged 25-40 years with alopecia areata. Some clones in this sample may be carry-over from other donors' samples. Sequenced material: whole blood, taken in connection with sensitization to the hapten diphenylcyclopropenone (DPC). The CDR3 DNA follows: TGTGCTAGTGGTTTGGTCCAGGGAGTAAGGGGCCAGCCCCAGCATTTT. It is translated as CASGLVQGVRGQPQHF.